These 6 T cell receptor beta chains were all obtained from the same sample, sequenced in a study of siplizumab effects on memory and regulatory T cells. Assay: immunoSEQ multiplex PCR; the TCRdb copy retains only in-frame clones and omits some. The repertoire holds some 100,000 clones, with 94% as singletons. What was sequenced was Tregs sorted from blood. These receptors were collected from a human donor in good health.

This clone was seen a single time. The chain couples TRBV28 to TRBJ2-7, with TRBD2 matching over 7 bases. The CDR3 has 17 residues. J was trimmed by 1 base and V by 6 bases; bases with no gene match: 15. CDR1 MDHEN and CDR2 SYDVKM come from the germline V gene. The CDR3 sequence is CASRDRRLAGVSYEQYF. The CDR3 DNA follows: TGTGCCAGCAGAGACAGAAGACTAGCTGGGGTTTCCTACGAGCAGTACTTC. The full variable domain, its missing parts supplied by reference TRBV28 and TRBJ2-7, is DVKVTQSSRYLVKRTGEKVFLECVQDMDHENMFWYRQDPGLGLRLIYFSYDVKMKEKGDIPEGYSVSREKKERFSLILESASTNQTSMYLCASRDRRLAGVSYEQYFGPGTRLTVT.

This sequence joins TRBV5-6 and TRBJ2-7; perhaps TRBD1 as D (6 bases). The V end lost 3 bases, the J end lost 7 bases, and 14 bases lay between the germline ends. This CDR3 spans 13 amino acids. Germline V gene sequence: CDR1 SGHDT, CDR2 YYEEEE. The CDR3 DNA is TGTGCCAGCAGCTCCAGGGGCCCATGGGAGCAGTACTTC. As protein: CASSSRGPWEQYF.

Here the CDR3 reads CASKGFELGGIQYF. The DNA for the CDR3 is TGTGCCAGCAAGGGTTTCGAACTAGGTGGCATTCAGTACTTC. The gene calls are TRBV2 and TRBJ2-4; perhaps TRBD2 as D (5 bases). With 7 bases removed from V and 9 bases from J, the gap between germline ends came to 19 bases. Per germline, CDR1 SNHLY and CDR2 FYNNEI. This CDR3 has 14 amino acids.

The DNA of the CDR3 is TGCGCCAGCAGTGAGTCTGGAGGTGGGGAGCAGTTCTTC. It codes for CASSESGGGEQFF. The chain uses TRBV10-1 and TRBJ2-1; the D gene is possibly TRBD2 (5 bases). This CDR3 has 13 amino acids. CDR1 and CDR2 from the germline V gene are WNHNN and SYGVQD (reference sequence). V was trimmed by 0 bases and J by 10 bases, leaving 10 bases between them.

The chain has TRBV7-9 and TRBJ2-3, with D hard to call. CDR1 and CDR2 from the germline V gene are SEHNR and FQNEAQ (reference sequence). Trimming took off 5 bases at V and 2 bases at J, with 5 bases between the two ends. CDR3 length: 12 amino acids. The CDR3 coding sequence is TGTGCCAGCAGCCAAGTCACAGATACGCAGTATTTT. Amino acids: CASSQVTDTQYF. Supplemented by reference TRBV7-9 and TRBJ2-3, the full variable domain reads DTGVSQNPRHKITKRGQNVTFRCDPISEHNRLYWYRQTLGQGPEFLTYFQNEAQLEKSRLLSDRFSAERPKGSFSTLEIQRTEQGDSAMYLCASSQVTDTQYFGPGTRLTVL.

The chain employs TRBV5-4 and TRBJ1-3; D is uncertain. This CDR3 comprises 13 residues. V shed 0 bases and J shed 8 bases, with 9 bases lying between them. Germline CDR1 reads SGHNT; CDR2 reads YYREEE (reference sequence). The CDR3 bases are TGTGCCAGCAGCTTGGTGGGGTCACACACCATATATTTT. Translation gives CASSLVGSHTIYF.